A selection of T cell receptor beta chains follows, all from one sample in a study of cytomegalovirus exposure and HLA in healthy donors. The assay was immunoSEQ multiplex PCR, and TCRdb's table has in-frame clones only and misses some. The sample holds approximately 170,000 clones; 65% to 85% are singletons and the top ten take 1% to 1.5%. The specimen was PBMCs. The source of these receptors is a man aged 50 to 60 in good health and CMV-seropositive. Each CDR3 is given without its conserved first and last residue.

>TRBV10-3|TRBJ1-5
AISESEVSNQPQH
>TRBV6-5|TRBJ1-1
ASTAPGRVTEAF
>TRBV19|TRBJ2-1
ASTTGLAFNEQF
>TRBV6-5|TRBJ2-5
ASSSYSGRETQY
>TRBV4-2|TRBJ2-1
ASSQAGQGIYNEQF
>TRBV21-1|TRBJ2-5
ASSKTAPSGQETQY
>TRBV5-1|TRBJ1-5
ASSPDSPLQPQH
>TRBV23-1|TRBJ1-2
ASSQSVACRGTGYT
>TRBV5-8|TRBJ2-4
ASSLRDRGNIQY
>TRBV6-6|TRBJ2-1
ASSPGGNEQF
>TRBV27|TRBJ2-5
ASSPGGAPKTQY
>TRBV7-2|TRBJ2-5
ASSLAGPSGGTQY
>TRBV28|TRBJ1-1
ASSLTGANTEAF
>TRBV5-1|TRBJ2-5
ASSFLGSSGEETQY
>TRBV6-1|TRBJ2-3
ASSEVGGSTDTQY
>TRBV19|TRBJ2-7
ASSENRGPYEQY
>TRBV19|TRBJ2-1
ASSMRDYNEQF
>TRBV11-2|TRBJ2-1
ASSLYLDRPYNEQF
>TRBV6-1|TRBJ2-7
ASSETGGPYEQY
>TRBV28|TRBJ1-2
ASSMAGGDYGYT
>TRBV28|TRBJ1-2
ASSFKNRVIGYT
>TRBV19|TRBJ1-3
ASSLQTGGITGNTIY
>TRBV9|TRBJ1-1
ASSSRPGQENTEAF
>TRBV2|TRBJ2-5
AGRAESETQY
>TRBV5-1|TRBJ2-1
ASSFSGQYNEQF
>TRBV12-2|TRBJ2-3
ASRLAGREKTDTQY
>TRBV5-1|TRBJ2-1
ASSFVGEIYNEQF
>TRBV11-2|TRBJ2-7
ASSFRVEQY
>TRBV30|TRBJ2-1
AWGRGLPYNEQF
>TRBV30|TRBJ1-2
AWSIGQGLGYGYT
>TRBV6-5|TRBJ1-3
ASRRGRGGNTIY
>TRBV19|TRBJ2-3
ASSIGRITDTQY
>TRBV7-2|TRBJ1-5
ASSLTGGGQPQH
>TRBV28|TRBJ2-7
ASSFPPFYEQY
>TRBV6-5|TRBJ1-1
ASRDRSMNTEAF
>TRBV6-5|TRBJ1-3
ASSRDNSGNTIY
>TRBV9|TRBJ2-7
ASSAGTGRSYEQY
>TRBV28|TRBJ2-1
ASSVGGSSSYNEQF
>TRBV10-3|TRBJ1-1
AIREGQGKFTEAF
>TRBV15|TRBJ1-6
ATSLEGVSPLH
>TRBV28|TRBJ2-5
ASSSSGQGEAETQY
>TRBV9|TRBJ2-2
ASSVGGFRWGGELF
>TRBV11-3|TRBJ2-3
ASSLDGWSTQY
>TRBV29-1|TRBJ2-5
SVGTAQETQY